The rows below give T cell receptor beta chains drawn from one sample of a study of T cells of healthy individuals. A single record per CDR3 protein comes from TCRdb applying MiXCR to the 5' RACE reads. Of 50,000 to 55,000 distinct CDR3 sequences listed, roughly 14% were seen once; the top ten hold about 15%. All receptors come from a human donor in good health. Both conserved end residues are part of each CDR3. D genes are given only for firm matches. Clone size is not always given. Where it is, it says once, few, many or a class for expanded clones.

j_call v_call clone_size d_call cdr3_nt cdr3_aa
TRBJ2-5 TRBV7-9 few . TGTGCCAGCAGCTCCTCCACGGGGACCCAGTACTTC CASSSSTGTQYF
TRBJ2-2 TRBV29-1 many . TGCAGCGTTAGGCAGGGAGGCGGGGAGCTGTTTTTT CSVRQGGGELFF
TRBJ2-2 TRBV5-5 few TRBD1 TGTGCCAGCAGCCTAACCGGGACAGTCAACACCGGGGAGCTGTTTTTT CASSLTGTVNTGELFF
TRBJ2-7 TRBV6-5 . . TGTGCCAGCACGACAGGTAATGGCGAGCAGTACTTC CASTTGNGEQYF
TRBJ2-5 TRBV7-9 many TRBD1 TGTGCCAGCAGCAGACAGGGTCTTGGAGAGACCCAGTACTTC CASSRQGLGETQYF
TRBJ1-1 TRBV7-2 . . TGTGCCAGCAGCTTAAAGGTTGAAGCTTTCTTT CASSLKVEAFF
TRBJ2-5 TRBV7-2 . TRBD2 TGTGCCAGCAGCATACAATTTGGGACTGAGTATGGGAGGGGCTTC CASSIQFGTEYGRGF
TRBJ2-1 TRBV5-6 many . TGTGCCAGCAGCCTAGAGGGCGGACAGTCCTACAATGAGCAGTTCTTC CASSLEGGQSYNEQFF
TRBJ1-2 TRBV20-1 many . TGCAGTGCTAGGGGGGGGGCAGCTAACTATGGCTACACCTTC CSARGGAANYGYTF
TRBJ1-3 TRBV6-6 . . TGTGCCAGCAGTTACGGCATCATCTCTGGAAACACCATATATTTT CASSYGIISGNTIYF
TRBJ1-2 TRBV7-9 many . TGTGCCAGCACCGTTGGGGGGGCATATGGCTACACCTTC CASTVGGAYGYTF
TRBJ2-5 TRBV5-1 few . TGCGCCAGCAGCTTGGCGGGCGCGAACCAAGAGACCCAGTACTTC CASSLAGANQETQYF
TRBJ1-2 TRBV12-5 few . TGTGCTATCGGGTATGGCTACACCTTC CAIGYGYTF
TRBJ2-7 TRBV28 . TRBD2 TGTGCCAGCAGTTTACCGGCTAGCGGGAGGTACGAGCAGTACTTC CASSLPASGRYEQYF
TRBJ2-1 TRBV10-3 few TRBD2 TGTGCCATCAGTGAGTTACAAGCGGGGGCCTACAATGAGCAGTTCTTC CAISELQAGAYNEQFF